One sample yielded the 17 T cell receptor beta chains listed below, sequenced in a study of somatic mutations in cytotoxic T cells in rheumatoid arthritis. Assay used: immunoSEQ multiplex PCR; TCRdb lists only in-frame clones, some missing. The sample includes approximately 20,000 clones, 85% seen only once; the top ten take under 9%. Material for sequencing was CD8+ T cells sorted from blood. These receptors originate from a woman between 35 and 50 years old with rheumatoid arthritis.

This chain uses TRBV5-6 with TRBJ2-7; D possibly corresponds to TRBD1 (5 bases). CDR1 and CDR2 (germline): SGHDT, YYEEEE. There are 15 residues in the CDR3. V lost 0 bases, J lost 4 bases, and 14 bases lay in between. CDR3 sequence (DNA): TGTGCCAGCAGCTTGGGGTGGGGCATCCTATACGAGCAGTACTTC. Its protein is CASSLGWGILYEQYF.

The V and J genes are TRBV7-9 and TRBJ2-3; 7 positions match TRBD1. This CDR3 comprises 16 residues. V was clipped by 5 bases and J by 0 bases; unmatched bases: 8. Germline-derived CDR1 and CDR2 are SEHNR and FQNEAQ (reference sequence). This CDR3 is CASSQWDSASTDTQYF. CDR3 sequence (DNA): TGTGCCAGCAGCCAATGGGACAGCGCTAGCACAGATACGCAGTATTTT.

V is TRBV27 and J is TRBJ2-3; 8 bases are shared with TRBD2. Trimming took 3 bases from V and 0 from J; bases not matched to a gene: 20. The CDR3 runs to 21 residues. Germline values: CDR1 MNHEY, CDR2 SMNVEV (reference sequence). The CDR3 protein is CASSFFPLYLSGDQSTDTQYF. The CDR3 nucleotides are TGTGCCAGCAGTTTTTTCCCCCTTTATCTTAGCGGGGACCAGAGCACAGATACGCAGTATTTT.

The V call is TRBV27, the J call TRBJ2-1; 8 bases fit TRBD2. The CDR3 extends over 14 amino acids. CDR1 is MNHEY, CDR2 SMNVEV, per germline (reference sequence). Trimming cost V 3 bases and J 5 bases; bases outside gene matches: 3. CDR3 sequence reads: CASSFSGAHNEQFF. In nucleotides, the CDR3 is TGTGCCAGCAGTTTTAGCGGGGCTCACAATGAGCAGTTCTTC.

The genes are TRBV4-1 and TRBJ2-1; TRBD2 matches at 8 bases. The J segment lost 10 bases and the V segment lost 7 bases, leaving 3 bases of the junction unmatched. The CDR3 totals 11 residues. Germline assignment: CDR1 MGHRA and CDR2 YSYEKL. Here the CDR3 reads CASTLAGEQFF. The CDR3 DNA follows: TGCGCCAGCACCTTAGCGGGAGAGCAGTTCTTC.

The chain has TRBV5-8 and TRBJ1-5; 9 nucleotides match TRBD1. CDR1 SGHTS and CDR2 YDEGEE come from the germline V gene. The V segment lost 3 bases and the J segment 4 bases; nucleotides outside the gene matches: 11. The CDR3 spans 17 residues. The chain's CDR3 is CASSSFIRDRENQPQHF. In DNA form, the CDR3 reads TGTGCCAGCAGCTCCTTCATTCGGGACAGGGAAAATCAGCCCCAGCATTTT.

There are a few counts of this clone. DNA of the CDR3: TGCAGCGCCCAAGGGACAGGGGGTTACACTGAAGCTTTCTTT. This encodes CSAQGTGGYTEAFF. The chain uses TRBV29-1 and TRBJ1-1; TRBD1 aligns across 11 bases. V was pared by 7 bases and J by 3 bases, with 7 bases of the junction left unmatched. CDR1 SQVTM and CDR2 ANQGSEA come from the germline V gene. This CDR3 is built from 14 residues. Looking up the rest from reference TRBV29-1 and TRBJ1-1 gives the full variable domain: SAVISQKPSRDICQRGTSLTIQCQVDSQVTMMFWYRQQPGQSLTLIATANQGSEATYESGFVIDKFPISRPNLTFSTLTVSNMSPEDSSIYLCSAQGTGGYTEAFFGQGTRLTVV.

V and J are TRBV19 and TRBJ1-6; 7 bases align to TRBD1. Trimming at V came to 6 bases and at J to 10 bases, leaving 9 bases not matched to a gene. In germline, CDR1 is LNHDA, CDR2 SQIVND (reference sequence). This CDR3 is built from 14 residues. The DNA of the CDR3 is TGTGCCAGTAGCCTTGACAGGGAGAGCTCACCCCTCCACTTT. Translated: CASSLDRESSPLHF. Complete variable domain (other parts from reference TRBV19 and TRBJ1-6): DGGITQSPKYLFRKEGQNVTLSCEQNLNHDAMYWYRQDPGQGLRLIYYSQIVNDFQKGDIAEGYSVSREKKESFPLTVTSAQKNPTAFYLCASSLDRESSPLHFGNGTRLTVT.

For the CDR3, the DNA is TGTGCCACCAGCACCCAATGGACAGTTTCGGATGAGCAGTTCTTC. It codes for CATSTQWTVSDEQFF. V gene TRBV15 combines with J gene TRBJ2-1, with a weak D call TRBD1 (6 bases). Germline V CDR1 and CDR2: LNHNV, YYDKDF (reference sequence). The germline V and J ends were trimmed by 4 bases and 8 bases, with 18 bases remaining between them. CDR3 length: 15 residues.

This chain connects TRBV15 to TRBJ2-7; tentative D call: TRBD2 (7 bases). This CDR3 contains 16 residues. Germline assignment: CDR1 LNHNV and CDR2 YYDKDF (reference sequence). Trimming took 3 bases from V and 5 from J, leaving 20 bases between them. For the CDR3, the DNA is TGTGCCACCAGCAGTGGGGAGGGACACTTAGCGGACGAGCAGTACTTC. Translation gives CATSSGEGHLADEQYF.

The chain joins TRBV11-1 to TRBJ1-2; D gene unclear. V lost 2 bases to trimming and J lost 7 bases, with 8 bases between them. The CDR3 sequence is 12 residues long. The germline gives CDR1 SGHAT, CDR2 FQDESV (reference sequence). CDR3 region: CASSLKGGGYTF. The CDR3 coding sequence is TGTGCCAGCAGCTTAAAAGGAGGTGGCTACACCTTC. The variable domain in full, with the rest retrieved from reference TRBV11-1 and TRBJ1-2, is EAEVAQSPRYKITEKSQAVAFWCDPISGHATLYWYRQILGQGPELLVQFQDESVVDDSQLPKDRFSAERLKGVDSTLKIQPAELGDSAMYLCASSLKGGGYTFGSGTRLTVV.

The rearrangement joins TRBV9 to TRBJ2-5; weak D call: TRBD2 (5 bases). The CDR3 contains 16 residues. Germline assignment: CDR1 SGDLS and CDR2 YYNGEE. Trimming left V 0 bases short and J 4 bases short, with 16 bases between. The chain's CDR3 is CASSVESGTAGETQYF. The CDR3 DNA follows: TGTGCCAGCAGCGTAGAAAGTGGCACCGCGGGAGAGACCCAGTACTTC.

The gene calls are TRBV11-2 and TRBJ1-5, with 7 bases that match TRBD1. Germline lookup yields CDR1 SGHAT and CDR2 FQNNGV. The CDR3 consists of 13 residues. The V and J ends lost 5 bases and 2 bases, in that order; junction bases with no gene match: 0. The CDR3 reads CASSQGGNQPQHF. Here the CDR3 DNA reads TGTGCCAGCAGCCAGGGGGGCAATCAGCCCCAGCATTTT.

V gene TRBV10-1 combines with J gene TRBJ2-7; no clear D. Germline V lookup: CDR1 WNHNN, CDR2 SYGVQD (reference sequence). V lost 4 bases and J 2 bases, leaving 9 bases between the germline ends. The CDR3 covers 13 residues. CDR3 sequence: CASSVAGTYEQYF. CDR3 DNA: TGCGCCAGCAGTGTGGCAGGCACCTACGAGCAGTACTTC.

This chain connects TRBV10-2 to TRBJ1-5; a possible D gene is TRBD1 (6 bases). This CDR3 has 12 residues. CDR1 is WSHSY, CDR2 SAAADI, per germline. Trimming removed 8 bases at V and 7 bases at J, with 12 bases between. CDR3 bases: TGCGCCAGCGGCGGGGGGCCACAGCCCCAGCATTTT. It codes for CASGGGPQPQHF.

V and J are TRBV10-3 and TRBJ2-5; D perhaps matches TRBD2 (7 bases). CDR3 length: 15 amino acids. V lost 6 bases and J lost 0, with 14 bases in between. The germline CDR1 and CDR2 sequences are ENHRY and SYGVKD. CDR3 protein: CAIRGALADQETQYF. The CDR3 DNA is TGTGCCATCAGGGGGGCTCTAGCGGACCAAGAGACCCAGTACTTC.

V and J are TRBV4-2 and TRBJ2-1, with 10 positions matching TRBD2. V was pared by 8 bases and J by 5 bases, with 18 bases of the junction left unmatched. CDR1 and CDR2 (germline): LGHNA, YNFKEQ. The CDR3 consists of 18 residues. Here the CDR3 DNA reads TGTGCCAGCGCCTCCCTTCCCGGGACTAGCGATAGGGACAATGAGCAGTTCTTC. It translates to CASASLPGTSDRDNEQFF.